This note documents a single T cell receptor (beta chain) sequence. This clonotype was seen ten or more times. The antigen this receptor binds is unknown. Nothing much larger sits one base from this clone, and base qualities are not available. The ophthalmopathy patients had moderately to severely active disease, with a Clinical Activity Score of 3 or higher, a NOSPECS grade of 4 or higher, and a disease duration of less than 3 months. Patients with other autoimmune diseases, uncontrolled infections, pregnancy or lactation were excluded. Clinical symptoms, serum thyroxine, TRAb, thyroid ultrasound and orbital computed tomography were used for diagnosis. Ficoll-Paque density gradient centrifugation was used to isolate PBMCs from about 9 ml of fresh peripheral blood. Total RNA was extracted using Trizol reagent, and RNA quality was checked on an Agilent 2100 Bioanalyzer. For repertoire sequencing, the TCR beta CDR3 regions were amplified from RNA transcripts. The first round of RT-PCR was done with HTBI primers and the Qiagen OneStep RT-PCR kit, and was followed by a second round of multiplex PCR, then size selection and purification. Libraries were sequenced paired-end with 100 bp reads on an Illumina HiSeq2000. In the paper's pipeline: SOAPnuke was used to process the reads, throwing out any read that had adapters, had uncalled bases, had a mean Phred below 15, or lacked an exact constant-primer or identifier match. COPE v1.2.5 was used to merge high-quality paired reads. Each unique nucleotide sequence was defined as a clonotype, and clonotypes were aligned to IMGT TRB V, D and J references with MiTCR v1.1. The analysis was limited to V-J combinations with a frequency above 0.0001, which together covered approximately 99% of repertoires. For each V-J combination, a TCR clonal expansion and chaos score was defined as F50 clonal expansion divided by the chaos observed in the TCRdist matrix. Welch's t-statistics and random forest were used to narrow the features down to 10 to 15 V-J combinations, which were then fed into a naive Bayes classifier. The Morisita-Horn index was used to measure how similar the thyroid and blood repertoires were. TCRdb reprocessed the public reads (quality trimming at Q25 with fastp, clone calling with MiXCR) and kept in-frame beta chains. Rows merge per CDR3 protein into single entries with the most common DNA and genes. The V and J calls, along with clone size, are taken from TCRdb and not from the paper's own processing. Here the sample has almost 750,000 distinct CDR3 sequences; 40% occur a single time. Approximately 46% of the sample belongs to the ten largest clones.

The CDR3 sequence holds 15 residues, the cysteine and phenylalanine included. The only DNA kept is the CDR3, 45 bases in frame from the first base. Clipping removes 6 bases from V and 1 base from J, with 7 as the unmatched junction base count. From the germline V gene (reference sequence), CDR1 is WNHNN and CDR2 is SYGVQD. The sample originates from a study of Graves' ophthalmopathy and Graves' hyperthyroidism (dated by TCRdb to the late 2010s). General notes on the study: Peripheral blood was collected at initial diagnosis, prior to any treatment. TCR beta repertoire signatures were used to distinguish Graves' ophthalmopathy from Graves' hyperthyroidism and to predict progression to ophthalmopathy. In total, 135 blood samples were TCR-sequenced: 40 to 45 ophthalmopathy, under 85 hyperthyroidism and roughly 17 hyperthyroidism-to-ophthalmopathy patients. To explore V-J signatures that separate ophthalmopathy from hyperthyroidism, a discovery set of about a hundred patients was enrolled, consisting of approximately 44 with ophthalmopathy and under 65 with stable hyperthyroidism. For independent validation, a separate cohort was made up of around 19 hyperthyroidism patients plus 17 patients who later progressed from hyperthyroidism to ophthalmopathy. In six or seven hyperthyroidism patients, the T-cell repertoires found in thyroid tissue were compared with those found in blood. Following sampling, methimazole starting at 30 mg daily was administered to hyperthyroidism patients, and high-dose intravenous methylprednisolone was administered to ophthalmopathy patients. General conclusions and limits of the study: Sample size was not statistically predetermined, and group allocation was not concealed from the investigators. Among expanded thyroid clonotypes with frequency above 0.001, most also showed up in blood, which suggests that blood repertoires may reflect the thyroid immune response. The 13-signature model separated ophthalmopathy from stable hyperthyroidism with around 90% sensitivity and 81.08% specificity in cross-validation, and 80%/75% in the test set. In validation, the model predicted ophthalmopathy progression with about 70% sensitivity and 72% to 80% specificity; 12 predicted patients were CT-confirmed with GO in a median of around 6 months.

The rearrangement combines TRBV10-1 with TRBJ2-7, with 9 central nucleotides matching TRBD2. The receptor was derived from an adult man with Graves' ophthalmopathy. Sample: peripheral blood. The bases read TGCGCCAGCAGCGCGGGGGGGGAGAATTCCTACGAGCAGTACTTC. This encodes CASSAGGENSYEQYF.